The source of this T cell receptor (beta chain) is a study of blood T cell repertoires in COVID-19. For the study at large: Collection of acute and convalescent COVID-19 samples took place in the United States, Italy and Spain.

Repertoires were generated with immunoSEQ multiplex PCR, while TCRdb's copy carries only in-frame clones and drops some. This table has about 98,000 clones, roughly 80% appearing once. The receptor was derived from a man aged 55 to 70 with active or convalescent COVID-19. The sequencing input was peripheral blood.

The CDR3 DNA reads TGTGCCAGCAGTGCTACCTTCTCTGGAAACACCATATATTTT. This codes for CASSATFSGNTIYF. The chain combines TRBV25-1 with TRBJ1-3; D is ambiguous. V was clipped by 4 bases and J by 0 bases, with 7 bases between them. The CDR3 is 14 amino acids. Germline loops: CDR1 MGHDK, CDR2 SYGVNS.